Listed below are T cell receptor beta chains from one sample, sequenced in a study of Graves' ophthalmopathy and Graves' hyperthyroidism. TCRdb used MiXCR to reprocess the multiplex PCR reads, holding one entry per CDR3 protein. In the table there are around 1.1 million distinct CDR3 sequences, about two fifths of which are singletons. Source material: peripheral blood or thyroid tissue (not recorded which). The receptors were gathered from an adult man with Graves' hyperthyroidism. CDR3s include the opening cysteine and the closing phenylalanine or tryptophan. D genes are given only for firm matches. Clone size, where shown, is once, few, many, or a class for clones that have expanded.

CDR3nt: TGCGCCAGCAGCCCCACCCAGGGGGCAGACTACGAGCAGTACTTC
CDR3aa: CASSPTQGADYEQYF
abundance: few
j_gene: TRBJ2-7
v_gene: TRBV4-1
d_gene: TRBD1

CDR3nt: TGTGCCAGCAGTGTGGGGGGGGCTGGAGAGACCCAGTACTTC
CDR3aa: CASSVGGAGETQYF
abundance: .
j_gene: TRBJ2-5
v_gene: TRBV2
d_gene: .

CDR3nt: TGTGCCAGTAGTATCGGCCCGATGAACACTGAAGCTTTCTTT
CDR3aa: CASSIGPMNTEAFF
abundance: many
j_gene: TRBJ1-1
v_gene: TRBV19
d_gene: .

CDR3nt: TGTGCCAGCAGTTATGGGGGGCGGAGCTCCTACGAGCAGTACTTC
CDR3aa: CASSYGGRSSYEQYF
abundance: .
j_gene: TRBJ2-7
v_gene: TRBV12-3/TRBV12-4
d_gene: .

CDR3nt: TGTGCCAGCAAATGGGGGGGACCTGGGACTAGCTCTTACGAGCAGTACTTC
CDR3aa: CASKWGGPGTSSYEQYF
abundance: .
j_gene: TRBJ2-7
v_gene: TRBV12-3/TRBV12-4
d_gene: TRBD2

CDR3nt: TGTGCCACCAGTGACAGCTACACCGGGGAGCTGTTTTTT
CDR3aa: CATSDSYTGELFF
abundance: .
j_gene: TRBJ2-2
v_gene: TRBV24-1
d_gene: .

CDR3nt: TGTGCCAGCAGCCAACTAGCGGGGGCAAACACCGGGGAGCTGTTTTTT
CDR3aa: CASSQLAGANTGELFF
abundance: .
j_gene: TRBJ2-2
v_gene: TRBV5-1
d_gene: TRBD2

CDR3nt: TGCGCCAGCAGCCCTCTCGGCGAATCCGGGGAGCTGTTTTTT
CDR3aa: CASSPLGESGELFF
abundance: many
j_gene: TRBJ2-2
v_gene: TRBV5-1
d_gene: .

CDR3nt: TGCAGCGCTGACCCAAGCGCGGGAGGCTACACCTTC
CDR3aa: CSADPSAGGYTF
abundance: many
j_gene: TRBJ1-2
v_gene: TRBV29-1
d_gene: .

CDR3nt: TGTGCCAGCAGCCAAGCTGGGACAGAGCAGTACTTC
CDR3aa: CASSQAGTEQYF
abundance: .
j_gene: TRBJ2-7
v_gene: TRBV4-2
d_gene: .

CDR3nt: TGTGCCAGCAGGAAGGCTGGGATCAATTCACCCCTCCACTTT
CDR3aa: CASRKAGINSPLHF
abundance: many
j_gene: TRBJ1-6
v_gene: TRBV10-3
d_gene: .

CDR3nt: TGTGCCAGCAGCTCGGGGCTTCGGGCTTTCTTT
CDR3aa: CASSSGLRAFF
abundance: many
j_gene: TRBJ1-1
v_gene: TRBV7-6
d_gene: .

CDR3nt: TGTGCCAGCAGCACACAGGGGACCTACGAGCAGTACTTC
CDR3aa: CASSTQGTYEQYF
abundance: many
j_gene: TRBJ2-7
v_gene: TRBV19
d_gene: TRBD1

CDR3nt: TGCGCCAGCAGAACAGACTATGGCTACACCTTC
CDR3aa: CASRTDYGYTF
abundance: many
j_gene: TRBJ1-2
v_gene: TRBV5-1
d_gene: .

CDR3nt: TGTGCCAGCAGCTCCCGAGCGTGGGGGGCTTCCGAGACCCAGTACTTC
CDR3aa: CASSSRAWGASETQYF
abundance: .
j_gene: TRBJ2-5
v_gene: TRBV5-6
d_gene: .

CDR3nt: TGTGCCAGCAGTTTAGATAAGGAGGCAGCTTTCTTT
CDR3aa: CASSLDKEAAFF
abundance: few
j_gene: TRBJ1-1
v_gene: TRBV12-3/TRBV12-4
d_gene: .

CDR3nt: TGTGCCAGCAGCCCGAATCGGACAGGGATGAATTCACCCCTCCACTTT
CDR3aa: CASSPNRTGMNSPLHF
abundance: .
j_gene: TRBJ1-6
v_gene: TRBV11-3
d_gene: TRBD1

CDR3nt: TGCGCCAGCAGCCTTAAGGGGGATTCACCCCTCCACTTT
CDR3aa: CASSLKGDSPLHF
abundance: .
j_gene: TRBJ1-6
v_gene: TRBV4-3
d_gene: .

CDR3nt: TGTGCCAGTAGTACACAGAGGAACACTGAAGCTTTCTTT
CDR3aa: CASSTQRNTEAFF
abundance: many
j_gene: TRBJ1-1
v_gene: TRBV19
d_gene: .

CDR3nt: TGTGCCAGCAGGCCGACAGGGGCTTCGGGGCAGCCCCAGCATTTT
CDR3aa: CASRPTGASGQPQHF
abundance: .
j_gene: TRBJ1-5
v_gene: TRBV13
d_gene: TRBD1

CDR3nt: TGTGCCATCAGTACACTACCTCAACTAGCGGGAGGATCCTACGAGCAGTACTTC
CDR3aa: CAISTLPQLAGGSYEQYF
abundance: many
j_gene: TRBJ2-7
v_gene: TRBV10-3
d_gene: TRBD2

CDR3nt: TGTGCCAGCAGTCTAGTTAGGTTGCCCCAGCATTTT
CDR3aa: CASSLVRLPQHF
abundance: .
j_gene: TRBJ1-5
v_gene: TRBV25-1
d_gene: .

CDR3nt: TGTGCCGGCAGCTCCCGGGGAAACACCATATATTTT
CDR3aa: CAGSSRGNTIYF
abundance: .
j_gene: TRBJ1-3
v_gene: TRBV7-2
d_gene: .

CDR3nt: TGCGCCAGCAGCCGGGGGTCTAGCCCCTTGGGGGAGACCCAGTACTTC
CDR3aa: CASSRGSSPLGETQYF
abundance: .
j_gene: TRBJ2-5
v_gene: TRBV5-1
d_gene: .

CDR3nt: TGTGCCAGCAGCTCCTTCGGGGACCCAGAGACCCAGTACTTC
CDR3aa: CASSSFGDPETQYF
abundance: .
j_gene: TRBJ2-5
v_gene: TRBV7-8
d_gene: .

CDR3nt: TGTGCCAACAGTGACTCGGCTAGCGAGGCCTACGAGCAGTACTTC
CDR3aa: CANSDSASEAYEQYF
abundance: few
j_gene: TRBJ2-7
v_gene: TRBV6-4
d_gene: .

CDR3nt: TGTGCCAGCAGCACCACAGGGGTCGGGAACACCGGGGAGCTGTTTTTT
CDR3aa: CASSTTGVGNTGELFF
abundance: many
j_gene: TRBJ2-2
v_gene: TRBV9
d_gene: TRBD1

CDR3nt: TGTGCCAGCAAAGCGGGACACTCCCAAGAGACCCAGTACTTC
CDR3aa: CASKAGHSQETQYF
abundance: few
j_gene: TRBJ2-5
v_gene: TRBV19
d_gene: .

CDR3nt: TGCGGTGCCCCCGGTGGTGGGACAGGGCGTACTGAAGCTTTCTTT
CDR3aa: CGAPGGGTGRTEAFF
abundance: few
j_gene: TRBJ1-1
v_gene: TRBV20-1
d_gene: TRBD1

CDR3nt: TGCAGTGCTAGTTCTGTAGGGTTAGGAGAGCAGTACTTC
CDR3aa: CSASSVGLGEQYF
abundance: many
j_gene: TRBJ2-7
v_gene: TRBV20-1
d_gene: .

CDR3nt: TGTGCCATCAGTGAGTCGCGACAACCCCAAGAGACCCAGTACTTC
CDR3aa: CAISESRQPQETQYF
abundance: many
j_gene: TRBJ2-5
v_gene: TRBV10-3
d_gene: .

CDR3nt: TGTGCCACTTACCGGGATTTCTGCAATCAGCCCCAGCATTTT
CDR3aa: CATYRDFCNQPQHF
abundance: many
j_gene: TRBJ1-5
v_gene: TRBV9
d_gene: .

CDR3nt: TGTGCCAGCAGCTTACTACAGGGTACCACAGATACGCAGTATTTT
CDR3aa: CASSLLQGTTDTQYF
abundance: .
j_gene: TRBJ2-3
v_gene: TRBV7-2
d_gene: .

CDR3nt: TGTGCCAGCAGTTACAAAGGTCGGCTGGGTCTAGAGACCCAGTACTTC
CDR3aa: CASSYKGRLGLETQYF
abundance: .
j_gene: TRBJ2-5
v_gene: TRBV6-2/TRBV6-3
d_gene: .

CDR3nt: TGTGCCAGCAGTTACAGTTGGAAAAACGAGCAGTACTTC
CDR3aa: CASSYSWKNEQYF
abundance: few
j_gene: TRBJ2-7
v_gene: TRBV6-2/TRBV6-3
d_gene: .

CDR3nt: TGCAGTGCTCTAGATGTGGGGGCAGGGGACGAAGTCTACGAGGAGCAGTACTTC
CDR3aa: CSALDVGAGDEVYEEQYF
abundance: .
j_gene: TRBJ2-7
v_gene: TRBV20-1
d_gene: .

CDR3nt: TGTGCCAGCAGCTTCCCGACAGGGACAACAGGCCTAGAGCAGTACTTC
CDR3aa: CASSFPTGTTGLEQYF
abundance: .
j_gene: TRBJ2-7
v_gene: TRBV7-2
d_gene: TRBD1

CDR3nt: TGTGCCAGCGCTTCAACTTTTGGTGCGGGAAACACCATATATTTT
CDR3aa: CASASTFGAGNTIYF
abundance: once
j_gene: TRBJ1-3
v_gene: TRBV6-1
d_gene: .

CDR3nt: TGTGCCAGCAGTCCCCTAGACAGCGAGTACTTC
CDR3aa: CASSPLDSEYF
abundance: .
j_gene: TRBJ2-7
v_gene: TRBV12-3/TRBV12-4
d_gene: .

CDR3nt: TGTGCCAGCAGCCGGACGGGTGAAAAACTGTTTTTT
CDR3aa: CASSRTGEKLFF
abundance: many
j_gene: TRBJ1-4
v_gene: TRBV7-9
d_gene: .

CDR3nt: TGTGCCAGCAGCTTAGTGTTTGAGACCCAGTACTTC
CDR3aa: CASSLVFETQYF
abundance: many
j_gene: TRBJ2-5
v_gene: TRBV7-2
d_gene: .

CDR3nt: TGCGCCAGCAGCCGGCAGGAGTCCTACGAGCAGTACTTC
CDR3aa: CASSRQESYEQYF
abundance: many
j_gene: TRBJ2-7
v_gene: TRBV4-1
d_gene: .

CDR3nt: TGTGCCAGCAGCCCCTCGGGACATCGGAACACCGGGGAGCTGTTTTTT
CDR3aa: CASSPSGHRNTGELFF
abundance: many
j_gene: TRBJ2-2
v_gene: TRBV2
d_gene: .